This TCR beta chain appears in the sequencing data of a study of T cell repertoires in cytomegalovirus infection. The wider study: The authors relied on CMV epitopes, both recently identified HLA-C-restricted and well-studied HLA-B-restricted. Signatures in public TCR beta sequences pointed to both CMV infection and matching HLA type.

One entry per CDR3 protein results from TCRdb running MiXCR on the reads. The table has about 890,000 distinct CDR3 sequences, around 30% seen once. Details on this clonotype: No antigen is known for it.

Germline V gene sequence: CDR1 MGHRA, CDR2 YSYEKL. V gave up 1 base and J gave up 2 bases, with 12 bases separating them. This CDR3 spans 15 amino acids. Study-wide results and caveats: Totalled public TCR beta family frequency picked out people who carried CMV plus the relevant HLA. What dominated the ex vivo response were HLA-C-restricted CMV-specific TCR beta clonotypes.

The receptor's source is a human donor in good health (CMV status not recorded). Some clones in this sample may be carry-over from other donors' samples. This sequence joins TRBV4-1 and TRBJ2-7; D is perhaps TRBD1 (5 bases). This sample comprised cultured CD8+ T cells from PBMCs, obtained from culture after CMV antigen stimulation. CDR3 sequence reads: CASSQGTPNPYEQYF. The CDR3 region has the DNA TGCGCCAGCAGCCAAGGGACACCCAACCCCTACGAGCAGTACTTC.